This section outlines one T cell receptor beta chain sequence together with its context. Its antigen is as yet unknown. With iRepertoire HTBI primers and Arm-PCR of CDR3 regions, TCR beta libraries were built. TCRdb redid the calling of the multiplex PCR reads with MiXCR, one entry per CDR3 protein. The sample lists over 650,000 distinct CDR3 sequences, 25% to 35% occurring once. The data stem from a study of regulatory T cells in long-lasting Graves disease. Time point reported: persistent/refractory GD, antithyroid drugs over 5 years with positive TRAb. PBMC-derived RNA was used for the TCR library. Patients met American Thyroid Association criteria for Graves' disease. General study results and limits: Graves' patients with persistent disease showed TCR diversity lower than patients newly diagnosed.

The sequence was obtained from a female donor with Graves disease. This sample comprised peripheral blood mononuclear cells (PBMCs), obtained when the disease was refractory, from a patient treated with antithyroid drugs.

Here the CDR3 DNA reads TGTGCCAGTAGGGGACCGTTCACCGGGGAGCTGTTTTTT. This codes for CASRGPFTGELFF. The rearrangement links TRBV19 to TRBJ2-2, with D perhaps assigned TRBD1 or TRBD2 (5 bases each). Germline CDR1 LNHDA, CDR2 SQIVND (reference sequence). The V end lost 6 bases, the J end lost 4 bases, and 9 bases lay between the germline ends. The CDR3 contains 13 residues.